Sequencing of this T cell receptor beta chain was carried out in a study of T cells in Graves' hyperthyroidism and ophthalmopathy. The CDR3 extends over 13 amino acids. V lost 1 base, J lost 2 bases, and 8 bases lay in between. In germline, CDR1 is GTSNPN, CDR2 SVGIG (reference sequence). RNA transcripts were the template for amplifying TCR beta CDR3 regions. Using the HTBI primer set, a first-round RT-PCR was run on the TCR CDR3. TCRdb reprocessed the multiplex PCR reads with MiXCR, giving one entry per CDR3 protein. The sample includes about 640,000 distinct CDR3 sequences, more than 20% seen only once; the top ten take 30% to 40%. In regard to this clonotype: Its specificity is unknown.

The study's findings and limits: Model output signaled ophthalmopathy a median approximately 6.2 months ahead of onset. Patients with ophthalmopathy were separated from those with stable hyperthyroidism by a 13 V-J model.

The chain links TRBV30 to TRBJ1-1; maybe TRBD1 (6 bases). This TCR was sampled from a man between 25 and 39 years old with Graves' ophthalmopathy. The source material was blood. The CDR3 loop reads CAWSGTVNTEAFF. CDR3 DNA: TGTGCCTGGAGTGGGACAGTTAACACTGAAGCTTTCTTT.